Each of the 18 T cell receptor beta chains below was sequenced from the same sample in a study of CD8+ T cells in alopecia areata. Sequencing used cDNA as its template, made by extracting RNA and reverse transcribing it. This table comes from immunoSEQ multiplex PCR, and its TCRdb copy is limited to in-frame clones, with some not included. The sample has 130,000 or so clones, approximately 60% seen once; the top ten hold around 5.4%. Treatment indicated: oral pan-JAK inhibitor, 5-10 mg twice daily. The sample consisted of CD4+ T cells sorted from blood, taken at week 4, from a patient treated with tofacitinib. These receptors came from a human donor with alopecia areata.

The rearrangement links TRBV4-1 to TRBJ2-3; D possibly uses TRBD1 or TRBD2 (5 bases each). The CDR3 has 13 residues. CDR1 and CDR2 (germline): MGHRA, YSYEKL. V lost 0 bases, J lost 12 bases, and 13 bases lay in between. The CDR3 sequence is CASSQDGGAAQYF. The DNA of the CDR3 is TGCGCCAGCAGCCAAGATGGGGGAGCGGCCCAGTATTTT.

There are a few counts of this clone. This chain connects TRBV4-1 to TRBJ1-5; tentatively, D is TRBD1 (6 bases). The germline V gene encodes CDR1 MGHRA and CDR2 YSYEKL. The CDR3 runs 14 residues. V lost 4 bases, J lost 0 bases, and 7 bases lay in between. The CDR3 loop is CASSRDTSNQPQHF. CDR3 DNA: TGCGCCAGCAGCCGGGACACTAGCAATCAGCCCCAGCATTTT.

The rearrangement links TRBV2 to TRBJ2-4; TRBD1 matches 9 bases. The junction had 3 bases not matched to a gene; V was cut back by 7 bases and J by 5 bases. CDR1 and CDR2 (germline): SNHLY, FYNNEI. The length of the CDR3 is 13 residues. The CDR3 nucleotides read TGTGCCAGCACCAGGGACAGGGAAAACATTCAGTACTTC. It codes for CASTRDRENIQYF.

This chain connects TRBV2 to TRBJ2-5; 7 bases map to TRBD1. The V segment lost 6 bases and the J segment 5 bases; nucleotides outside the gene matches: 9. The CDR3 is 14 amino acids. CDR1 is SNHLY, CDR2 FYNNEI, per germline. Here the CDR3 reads CASSAQGPQETQYF. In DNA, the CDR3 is TGTGCCAGCAGCGCACAGGGGCCACAGGAGACCCAGTACTTC.

CDR3 nucleotide sequence: TGTGCCAGCTATCAGGGTAGCTATGGCTACACCTTC. Protein sequence: CASYQGSYGYTF. The chain links TRBV2 to TRBJ1-2; possible D gene TRBD1, 5 bases. V dropped 8 bases and J dropped 4 bases, with 11 bases sitting between them. Germline V gene lookup returns CDR1 SNHLY and CDR2 FYNNEI. The CDR3 sequence is 12 residues long.

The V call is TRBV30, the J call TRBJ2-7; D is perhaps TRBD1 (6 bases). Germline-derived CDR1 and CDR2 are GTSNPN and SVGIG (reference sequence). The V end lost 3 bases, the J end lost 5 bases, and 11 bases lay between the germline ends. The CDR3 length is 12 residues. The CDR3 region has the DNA TGTGCCTGGAGAGGGGGTGGCCACGAGCAGTACTTC. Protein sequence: CAWRGGGHEQYF.

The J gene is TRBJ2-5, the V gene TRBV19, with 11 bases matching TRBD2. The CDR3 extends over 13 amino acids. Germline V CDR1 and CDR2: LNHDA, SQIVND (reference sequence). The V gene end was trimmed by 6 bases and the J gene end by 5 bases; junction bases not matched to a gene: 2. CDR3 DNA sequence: TGTGCCAGTAGGACTAGCGGGAAGGAGACCCAGTACTTC. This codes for CASRTSGKETQYF.

DNA for the CDR3: TGTGCCAGCAGTTACAGCTCCGAGCGCCCTGAAGCTTTCTTT. Translating gives CASSYSSERPEAFF. The chain is built from TRBV6-6 and TRBJ1-1; no firm D call. The CDR3 runs 14 residues. Trimming cost V 2 bases and J 6 bases, with 13 bases left between them. Germline V lookup: CDR1 MNHNY, CDR2 SVGAGI (reference sequence).

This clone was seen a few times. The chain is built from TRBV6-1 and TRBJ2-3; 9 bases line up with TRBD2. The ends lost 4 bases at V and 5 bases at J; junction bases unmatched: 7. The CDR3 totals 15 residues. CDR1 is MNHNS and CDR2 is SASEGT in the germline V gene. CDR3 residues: CASSVAGGPGDTQYF. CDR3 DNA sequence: TGTGCCAGCAGTGTCGCGGGAGGGCCCGGAGATACGCAGTATTTT.

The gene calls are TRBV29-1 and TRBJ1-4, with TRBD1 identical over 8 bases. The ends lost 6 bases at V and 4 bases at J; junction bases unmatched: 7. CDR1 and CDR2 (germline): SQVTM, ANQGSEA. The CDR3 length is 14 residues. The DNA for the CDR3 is TGCAGCGTCTCCCCGGGACAGGTTAATGAAAAACTGTTTTTT. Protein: CSVSPGQVNEKLFF.

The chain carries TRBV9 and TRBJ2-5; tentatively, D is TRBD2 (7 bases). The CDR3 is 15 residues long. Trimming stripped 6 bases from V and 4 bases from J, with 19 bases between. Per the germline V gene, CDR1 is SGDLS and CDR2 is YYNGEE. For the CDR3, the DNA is TGTGCCAGCACCCTAGGAGGGGGGGCCCCAGAGACCCAGTACTTC. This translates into CASTLGGGAPETQYF.

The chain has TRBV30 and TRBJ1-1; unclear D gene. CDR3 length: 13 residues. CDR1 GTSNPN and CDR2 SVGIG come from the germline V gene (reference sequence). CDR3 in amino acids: CACRAEMNTEAFF. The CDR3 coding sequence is TGTGCGTGCAGAGCGGAGATGAACACTGAAGCTTTCTTT.

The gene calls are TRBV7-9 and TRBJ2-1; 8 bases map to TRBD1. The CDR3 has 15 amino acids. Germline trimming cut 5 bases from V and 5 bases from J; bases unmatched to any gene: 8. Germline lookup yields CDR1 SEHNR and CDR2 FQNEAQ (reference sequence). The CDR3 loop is CASSPRQGPNNEQFF. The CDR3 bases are TGTGCCAGCAGCCCTCGACAGGGGCCCAACAATGAGCAGTTCTTC.

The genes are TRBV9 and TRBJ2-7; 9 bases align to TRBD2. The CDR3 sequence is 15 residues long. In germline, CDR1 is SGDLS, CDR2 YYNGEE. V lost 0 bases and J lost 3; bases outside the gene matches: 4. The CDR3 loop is CASSVELAGFYEQYF. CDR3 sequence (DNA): TGTGCCAGCAGCGTAGAACTAGCGGGTTTCTACGAGCAGTACTTC.

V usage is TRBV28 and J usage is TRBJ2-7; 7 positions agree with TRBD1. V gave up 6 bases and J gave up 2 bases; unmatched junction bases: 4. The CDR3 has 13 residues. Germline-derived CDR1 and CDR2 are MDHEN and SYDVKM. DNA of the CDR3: TGTGCCAGCAGCAACAGGGGACCCTACGAGCAGTACTTC. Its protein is CASSNRGPYEQYF.

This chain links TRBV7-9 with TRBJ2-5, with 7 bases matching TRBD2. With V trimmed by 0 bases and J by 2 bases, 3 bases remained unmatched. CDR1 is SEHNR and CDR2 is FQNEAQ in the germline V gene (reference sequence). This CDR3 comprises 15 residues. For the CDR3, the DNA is TGTGCCAGCAGCTTAGCCCTAGCGGAACAAGAGACCCAGTACTTC. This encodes CASSLALAEQETQYF.

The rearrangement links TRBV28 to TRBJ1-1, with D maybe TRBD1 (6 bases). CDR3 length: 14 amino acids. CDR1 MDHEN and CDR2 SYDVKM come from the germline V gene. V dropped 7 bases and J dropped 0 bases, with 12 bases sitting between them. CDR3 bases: TGTGCCAGCACCTTACAGGGCTTGAACACTGAAGCTTTCTTT. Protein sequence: CASTLQGLNTEAFF.

The DNA for the CDR3 is TGTGCCAGCTCACCAACTTCGGCCCGGAGGTTGGAGACCCAGTACTTC. It specifies CASSPTSARRLETQYF. The rearrangement joins TRBV18 to TRBJ2-5, with D tentatively TRBD2 (5 bases). Germline values: CDR1 KGHSH, CDR2 LQKENI. V was pared by 2 bases and J by 5 bases, with 18 bases between. The CDR3 covers 16 residues.